Sequencing of this T cell receptor beta chain was carried out in a study of blood T cell repertoires in COVID-19. Turning to the study itself: Researchers got acute and convalescent COVID-19 samples from the United States, Italy and Spain.

Per the original data handling: Nucleated cell counts were estimated from reference gene primer amplification. Profiled with immunoSEQ multiplex PCR; TCRdb holds only in-frame clones, not every one. D and trimming come from the DNA, and the V and J calls and clone size come from that table. The data hold 400,000 or so clones, with roughly 90% observed a single time. The CDR3 is made up of 14 amino acids. V lost 8 bases and J lost 8, with 20 bases in between. Germline V gene sequence: CDR1 KGHDR, CDR2 SFDVKD. The sequencing sample was made of peripheral blood. This chain links TRBV24-1 with TRBJ1-2; D is ambiguous. The source of this sequence is a man aged 18 to 29 with COVID-19, enrolled during active disease. The CDR3 sequence is CATTSGREGMGYTF. In nucleotides, the CDR3 is TGTGCCACCACATCGGGAAGAGAAGGTATGGGCTACACCTTC.